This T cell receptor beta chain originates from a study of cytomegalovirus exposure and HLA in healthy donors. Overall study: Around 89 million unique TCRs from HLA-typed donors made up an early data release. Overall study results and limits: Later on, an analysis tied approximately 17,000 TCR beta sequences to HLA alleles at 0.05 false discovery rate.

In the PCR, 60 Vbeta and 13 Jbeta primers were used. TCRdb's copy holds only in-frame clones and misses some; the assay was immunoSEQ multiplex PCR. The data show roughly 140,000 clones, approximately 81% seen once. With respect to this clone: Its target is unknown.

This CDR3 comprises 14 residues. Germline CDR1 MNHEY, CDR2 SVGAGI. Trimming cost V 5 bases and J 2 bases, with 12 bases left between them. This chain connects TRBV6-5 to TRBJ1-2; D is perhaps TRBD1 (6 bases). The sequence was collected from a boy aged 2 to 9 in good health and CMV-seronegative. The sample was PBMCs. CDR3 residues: CASSRVTGNYGYTF. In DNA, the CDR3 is TGTGCCAGCAGTCGGGTAACAGGGAACTATGGCTACACCTTC.